The TCR beta chain under discussion was sequenced for a study of graft-versus-host responses after intestinal transplantation. Study background: The transplants performed in recipients were multivisceral, liver-intestinal, or isolated intestinal. For about three years after anti-thymocyte globulin induction, all recipients took tacrolimus and steroids. The study, taken as a whole, reports: Among circulating GvH clones, peak levels were associated with early post-transplant declines in HvG clones. Present in recipient marrow, GvH clones included some that appeared first in ileum or blood.

Clones were sequenced by immunoSEQ multiplex PCR, and TCRdb holds only the in-frame ones, with some missing. The sample shows about 10,000 clones, roughly three quarters of them seen only once. This CDR3 has 13 amino acids. Trimming took 10 bases from V and 0 from J; bases not matched to a gene: 4. The V gene's germline CDR1 is MDHEN and CDR2 SYDVKM. For this clone: Antigen: not known. This same CDR3 is encoded by further DNA sequences in the sample.

To release intraepithelial and lamina propria lymphocytes, the graft tissue was processed. The chain employs TRBV28 and TRBJ1-2; 8 bases fit TRBD1. The sequence was obtained from a human patient who received an intestinal transplant, so some T cells may come from the graft donor. This specimen consisted of ileum tissue, obtained 23 days after intestinal transplant. The CDR3 reads CATGTGSNYGYTF. CDR3 nucleotide sequence: TGTGCCACCGGGACAGGTTCTAACTATGGCTACACCTTC.